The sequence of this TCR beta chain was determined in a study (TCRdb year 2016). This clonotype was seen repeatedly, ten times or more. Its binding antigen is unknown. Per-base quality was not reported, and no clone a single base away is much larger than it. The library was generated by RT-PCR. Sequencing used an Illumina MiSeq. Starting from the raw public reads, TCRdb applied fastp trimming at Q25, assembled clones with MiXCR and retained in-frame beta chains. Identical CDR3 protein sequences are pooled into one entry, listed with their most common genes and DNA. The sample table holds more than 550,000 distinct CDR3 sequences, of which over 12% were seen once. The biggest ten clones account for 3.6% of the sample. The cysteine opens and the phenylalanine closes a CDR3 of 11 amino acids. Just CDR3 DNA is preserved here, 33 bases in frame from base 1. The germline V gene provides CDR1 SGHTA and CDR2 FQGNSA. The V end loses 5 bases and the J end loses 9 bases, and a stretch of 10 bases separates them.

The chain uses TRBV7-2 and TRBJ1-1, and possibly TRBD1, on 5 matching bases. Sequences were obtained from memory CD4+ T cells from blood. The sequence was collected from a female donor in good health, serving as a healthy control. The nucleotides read TGTGCCAGCAGCCCATCAGGGAAAGCTTTCTTT. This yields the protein CASSPSGKAFF.